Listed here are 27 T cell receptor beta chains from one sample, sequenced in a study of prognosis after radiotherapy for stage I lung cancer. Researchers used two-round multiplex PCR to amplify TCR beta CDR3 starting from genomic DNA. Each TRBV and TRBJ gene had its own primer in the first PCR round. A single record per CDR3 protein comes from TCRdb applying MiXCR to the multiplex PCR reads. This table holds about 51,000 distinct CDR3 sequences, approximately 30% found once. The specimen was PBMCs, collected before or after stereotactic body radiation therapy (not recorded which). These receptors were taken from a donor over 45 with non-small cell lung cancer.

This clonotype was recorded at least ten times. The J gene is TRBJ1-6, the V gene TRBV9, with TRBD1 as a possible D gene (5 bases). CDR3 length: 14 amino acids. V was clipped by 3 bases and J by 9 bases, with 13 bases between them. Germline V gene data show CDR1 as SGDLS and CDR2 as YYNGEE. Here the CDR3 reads CASSAGTEASPLHF. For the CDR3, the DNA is TGTGCCAGCAGCGCCGGGACTGAGGCTTCACCCCTCCACTTT. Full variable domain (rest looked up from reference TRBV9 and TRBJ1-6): DSGVTQTPKHLITATGQRVTLRCSPRSGDLSVYWYQQSLDQGLQFLIQYYNGEERAKGNILERFSAQQFPDLHSELNLSSLELGDSALYFCASSAGTEASPLHFGNGTRLTVT.

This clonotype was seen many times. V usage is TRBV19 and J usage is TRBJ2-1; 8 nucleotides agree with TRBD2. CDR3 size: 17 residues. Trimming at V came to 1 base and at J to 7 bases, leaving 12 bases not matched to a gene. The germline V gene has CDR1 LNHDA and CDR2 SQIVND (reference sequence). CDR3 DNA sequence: TGTGCCAGTAGTATAGTTTTTCGAGCGGGAGCCGGGAATGAGCAGTTCTTC. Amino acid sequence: CASSIVFRAGAGNEQFF.

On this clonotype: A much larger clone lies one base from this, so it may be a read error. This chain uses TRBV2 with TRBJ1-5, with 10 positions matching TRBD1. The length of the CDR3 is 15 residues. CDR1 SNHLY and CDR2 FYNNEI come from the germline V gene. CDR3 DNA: TGTGCCAGCAGGGACAGGGGGGGTCTATATCAGCACCAGCATTTT. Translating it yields CASRDRGGLYQHQHF.

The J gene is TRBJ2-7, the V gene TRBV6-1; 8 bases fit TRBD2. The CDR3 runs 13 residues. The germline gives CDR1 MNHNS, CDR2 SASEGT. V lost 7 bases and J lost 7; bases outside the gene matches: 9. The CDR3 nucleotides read TGTGCCAGCAACCGGGAGGGGCCTCGAGAGCAGTACTTC. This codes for CASNREGPREQYF.

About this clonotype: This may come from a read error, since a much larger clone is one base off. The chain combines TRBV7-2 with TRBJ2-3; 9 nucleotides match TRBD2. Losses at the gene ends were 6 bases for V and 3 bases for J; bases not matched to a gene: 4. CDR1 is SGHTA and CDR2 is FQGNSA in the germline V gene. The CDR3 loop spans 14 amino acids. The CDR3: CASSFTSGTDTQYF. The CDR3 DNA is TGTGCCAGCAGTTTTACTAGCGGGACAGATACGCAGTATTTT. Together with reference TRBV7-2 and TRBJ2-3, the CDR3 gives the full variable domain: GAGVSQSPSNKVTEKGKDVELRCDPISGHTALYWYRQSLGQGLEFLIYFQGNSAPDKSGLPSDRFSAERTGGSVSTLTIQRTQQEDSAVYLCASSFTSGTDTQYFGPGTRLTVL.

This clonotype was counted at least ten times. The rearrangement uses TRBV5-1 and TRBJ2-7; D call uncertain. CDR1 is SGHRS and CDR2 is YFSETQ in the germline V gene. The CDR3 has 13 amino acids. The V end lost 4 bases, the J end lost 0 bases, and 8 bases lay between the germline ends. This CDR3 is CASSLPSSYEQYF. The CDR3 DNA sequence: TGCGCCAGCAGCCTCCCTAGCTCCTACGAGCAGTACTTC.

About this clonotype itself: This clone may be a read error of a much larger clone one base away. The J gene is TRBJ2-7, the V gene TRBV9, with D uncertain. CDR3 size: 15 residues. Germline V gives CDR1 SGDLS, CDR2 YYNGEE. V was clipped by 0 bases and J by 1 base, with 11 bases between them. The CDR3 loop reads CASSVEGTGSYEQYF. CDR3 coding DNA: TGTGCCAGCAGCGTAGAGGGAACCGGGTCCTACGAGCAGTACTTC.

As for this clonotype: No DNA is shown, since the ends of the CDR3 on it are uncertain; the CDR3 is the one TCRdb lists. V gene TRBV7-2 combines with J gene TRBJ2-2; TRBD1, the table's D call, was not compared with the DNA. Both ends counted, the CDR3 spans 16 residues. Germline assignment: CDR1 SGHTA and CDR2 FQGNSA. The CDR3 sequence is CASSTSTGVNHGELFF.

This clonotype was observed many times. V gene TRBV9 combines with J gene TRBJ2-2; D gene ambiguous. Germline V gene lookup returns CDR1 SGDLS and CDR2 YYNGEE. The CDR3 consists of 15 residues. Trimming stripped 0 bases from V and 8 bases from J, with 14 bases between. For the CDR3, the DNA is TGTGCCAGCAGCGTAGCGTCACAGTCACGGGGGGAGCTGTTTTTT. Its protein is CASSVASQSRGELFF.

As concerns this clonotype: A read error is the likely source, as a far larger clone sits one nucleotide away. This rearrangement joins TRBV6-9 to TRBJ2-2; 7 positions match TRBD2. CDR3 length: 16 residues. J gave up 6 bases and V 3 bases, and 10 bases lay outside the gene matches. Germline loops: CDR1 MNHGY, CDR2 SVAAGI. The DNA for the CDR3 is TGTGCCAGCAGTTACTCTGGTGGGAGGGCCTCCGGGGAGCTGTTTTTT. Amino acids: CASSYSGGRASGELFF.

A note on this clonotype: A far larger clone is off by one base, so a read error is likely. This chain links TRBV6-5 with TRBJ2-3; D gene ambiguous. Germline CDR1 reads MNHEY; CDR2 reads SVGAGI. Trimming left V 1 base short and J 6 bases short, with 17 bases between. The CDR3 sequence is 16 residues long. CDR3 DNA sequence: TGTGCCAGCAGTTACTTTTCGACGGATAAAGGGGATACGCAGTATTTT. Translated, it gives CASSYFSTDKGDTQYF.

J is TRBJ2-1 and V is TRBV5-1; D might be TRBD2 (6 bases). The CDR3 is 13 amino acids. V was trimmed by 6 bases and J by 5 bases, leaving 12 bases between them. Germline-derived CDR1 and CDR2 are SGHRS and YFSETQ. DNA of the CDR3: TGCGCCAGCATCGTGGGACTTGACAATGAGCAGTTCTTC. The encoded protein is CASIVGLDNEQFF. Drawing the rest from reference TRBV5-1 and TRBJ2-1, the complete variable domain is KAGVTQTPRYLIKTRGQQVTLSCSPISGHRSVSWYQQTPGQGLQFLFEYFSETQRNKGNFPGRFSGRQFSNSRSEMNVSTLELGDSALYLCASIVGLDNEQFFGPGTRLTVL.

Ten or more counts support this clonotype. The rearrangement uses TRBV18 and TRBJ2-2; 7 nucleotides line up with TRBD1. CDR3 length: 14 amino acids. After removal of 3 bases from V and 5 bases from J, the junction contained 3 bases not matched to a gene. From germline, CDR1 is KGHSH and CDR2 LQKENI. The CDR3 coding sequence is TGTGCCAGCTCACCTGACAGGGTGACCGGGGAGCTGTTTTTT. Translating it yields CASSPDRVTGELFF.

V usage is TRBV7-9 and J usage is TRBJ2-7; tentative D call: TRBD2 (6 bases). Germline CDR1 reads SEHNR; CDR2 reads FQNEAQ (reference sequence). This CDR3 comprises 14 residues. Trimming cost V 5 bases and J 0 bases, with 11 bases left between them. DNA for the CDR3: TGTGCCAGCAGCCGGGGACTTAACTCCTACGAGCAGTACTTC. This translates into CASSRGLNSYEQYF.

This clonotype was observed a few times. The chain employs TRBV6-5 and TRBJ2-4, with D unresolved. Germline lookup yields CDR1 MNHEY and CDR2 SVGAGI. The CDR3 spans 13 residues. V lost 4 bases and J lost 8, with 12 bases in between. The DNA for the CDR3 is TGTGCCAGCAGTTTAAGCGAGACCGACATTCAGTACTTC. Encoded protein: CASSLSETDIQYF.

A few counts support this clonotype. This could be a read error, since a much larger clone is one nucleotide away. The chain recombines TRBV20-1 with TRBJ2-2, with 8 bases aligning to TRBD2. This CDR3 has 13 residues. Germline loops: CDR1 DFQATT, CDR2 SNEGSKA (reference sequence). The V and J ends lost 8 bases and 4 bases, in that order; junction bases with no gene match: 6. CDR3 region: CSSGSGTTGELFF. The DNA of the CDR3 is TGCAGTTCTGGTAGCGGGACCACCGGGGAGCTGTTTTTT.

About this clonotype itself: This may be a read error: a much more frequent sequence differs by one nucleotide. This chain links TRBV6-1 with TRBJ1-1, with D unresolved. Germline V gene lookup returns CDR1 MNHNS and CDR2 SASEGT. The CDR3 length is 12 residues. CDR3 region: CASSVQNTESFF. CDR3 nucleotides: TGTGCCAGCAGTGTCCAGAACACTGAATCTTTCTTT.

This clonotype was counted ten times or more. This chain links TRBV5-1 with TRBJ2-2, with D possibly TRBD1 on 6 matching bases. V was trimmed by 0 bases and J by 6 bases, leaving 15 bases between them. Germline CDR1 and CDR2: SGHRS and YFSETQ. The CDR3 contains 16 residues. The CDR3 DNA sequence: TGCGCCAGCAGCTTGGAGGGACAAGGGGCCGCCGGGGAGCTGTTTTTT. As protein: CASSLEGQGAAGELFF. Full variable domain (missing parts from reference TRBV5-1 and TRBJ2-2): KAGVTQTPRYLIKTRGQQVTLSCSPISGHRSVSWYQQTPGQGLQFLFEYFSETQRNKGNFPGRFSGRQFSNSRSEMNVSTLELGDSALYLCASSLEGQGAAGELFFGEGSRLTVL.

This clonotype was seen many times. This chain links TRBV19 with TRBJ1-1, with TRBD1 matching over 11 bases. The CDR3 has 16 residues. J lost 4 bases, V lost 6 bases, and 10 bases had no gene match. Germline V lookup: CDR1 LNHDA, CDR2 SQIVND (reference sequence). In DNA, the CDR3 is TGTGCCAGTAGAAGGGACAGGGGGATCTTGAGCACTGAAGCTTTCTTT. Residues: CASRRDRGILSTEAFF.

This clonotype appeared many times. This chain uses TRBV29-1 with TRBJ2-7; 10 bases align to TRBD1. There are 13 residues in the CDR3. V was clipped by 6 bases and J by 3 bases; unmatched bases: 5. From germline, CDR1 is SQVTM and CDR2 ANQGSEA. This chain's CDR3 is CSVLRDRGYEQYF. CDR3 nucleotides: TGCAGCGTCCTACGGGACAGGGGCTACGAGCAGTACTTC.

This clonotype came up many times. The CDR3 is CASSPSGARETQYF. DNA of the CDR3: TGTGCCAGCAGCCCGTCAGGGGCCAGGGAGACCCAGTACTTC. This sequence joins TRBV4-2 and TRBJ2-5, with D maybe TRBD1 (6 bases). V lost 4 bases and J 5 bases, leaving 14 bases between the germline ends. The CDR3 runs 14 residues. Germline CDR1 reads LGHNA; CDR2 reads YNFKEQ.

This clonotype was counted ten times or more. CDR3 in amino acids: CASRPGAAYEQYF. In DNA form, the CDR3 reads TGTGCCAGCAGGCCCGGCGCTGCCTACGAGCAGTACTTC. V is TRBV6-1 and J is TRBJ2-7; D gene unclear. Germline loops: CDR1 MNHNS, CDR2 SASEGT. V gave up 6 bases and J gave up 2 bases, with 11 bases separating them. This CDR3 is built from 13 residues.

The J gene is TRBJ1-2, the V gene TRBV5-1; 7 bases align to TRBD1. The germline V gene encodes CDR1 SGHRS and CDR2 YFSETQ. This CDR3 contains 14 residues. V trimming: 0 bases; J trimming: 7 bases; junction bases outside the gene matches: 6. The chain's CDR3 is CASSLGQGAGGYTF. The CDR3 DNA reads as TGCGCCAGCAGCTTGGGACAGGGAGCAGGTGGCTACACCTTC.

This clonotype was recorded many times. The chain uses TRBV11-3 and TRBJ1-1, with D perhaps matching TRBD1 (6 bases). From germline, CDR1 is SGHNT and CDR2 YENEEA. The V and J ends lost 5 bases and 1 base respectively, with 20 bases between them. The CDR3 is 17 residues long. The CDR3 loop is CASSARGGPASNTEAFF. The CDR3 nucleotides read TGTGCCAGCAGCGCACGGGGGGGCCCGGCCTCGAACACTGAAGCTTTCTTT.

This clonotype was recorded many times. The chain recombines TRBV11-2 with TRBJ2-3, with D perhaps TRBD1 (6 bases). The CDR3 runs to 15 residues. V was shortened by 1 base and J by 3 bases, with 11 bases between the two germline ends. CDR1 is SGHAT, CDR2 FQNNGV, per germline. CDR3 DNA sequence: TGTGCCAGCAGCTTAGGGAGAACAGGGACAGATACGCAGTATTTT. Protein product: CASSLGRTGTDTQYF.

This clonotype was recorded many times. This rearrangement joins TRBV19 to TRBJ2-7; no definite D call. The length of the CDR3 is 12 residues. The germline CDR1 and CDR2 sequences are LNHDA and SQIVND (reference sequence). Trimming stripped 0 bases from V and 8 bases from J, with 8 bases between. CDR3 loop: CASSIERSQQYF. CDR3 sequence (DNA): TGTGCCAGTAGTATAGAAAGGAGTCAGCAGTACTTC. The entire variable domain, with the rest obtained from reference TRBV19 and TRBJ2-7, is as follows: DGGITQSPKYLFRKEGQNVTLSCEQNLNHDAMYWYRQDPGQGLRLIYYSQIVNDFQKGDIAEGYSVSREKKESFPLTVTSAQKNPTAFYLCASSIERSQQYFGPGTRLTVT.

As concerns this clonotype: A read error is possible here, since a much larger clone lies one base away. This CDR3 is CASSFDSTEAFF. In DNA form, the CDR3 reads TGTGCCAGCAGCTTTGACAGCACTGAAGCTTTCTTT. The chain employs TRBV11-3 and TRBJ1-1; D perhaps matches TRBD1 (5 bases). This CDR3 contains 12 residues. Per the germline V gene, CDR1 is SGHNT and CDR2 is YENEEA. The V end was cut by 3 bases, the J end by 4 bases, with 6 bases between.